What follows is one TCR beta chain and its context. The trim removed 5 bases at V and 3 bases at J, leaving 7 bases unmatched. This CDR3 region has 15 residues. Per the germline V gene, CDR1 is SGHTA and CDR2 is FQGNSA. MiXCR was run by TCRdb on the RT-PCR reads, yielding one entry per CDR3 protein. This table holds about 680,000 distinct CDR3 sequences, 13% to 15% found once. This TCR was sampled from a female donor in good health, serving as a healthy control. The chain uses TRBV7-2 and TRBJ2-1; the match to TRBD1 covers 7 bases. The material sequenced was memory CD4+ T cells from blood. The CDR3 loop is CASSIRQGFYNEQFF. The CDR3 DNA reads TGTGCCAGCAGCATTAGACAGGGCTTCTACAATGAGCAGTTCTTC. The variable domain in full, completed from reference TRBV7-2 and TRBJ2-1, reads GAGVSQSPSNKVTEKGKDVELRCDPISGHTALYWYRQSLGQGLEFLIYFQGNSAPDKSGLPSDRFSAERTGGSVSTLTIQRTQQEDSAVYLCASSIRQGFYNEQFFGPGTRLTVL.